One and the same sample provided the 17 T cell receptor beta chains below, sequenced in a study of CD8 T cells in ankylosing spondylitis (dated by TCRdb to between 2016 and 2019). Overall study outcomes, separate from this receptor: Blood from ankylosing spondylitis patients appeared to be characterized by a TCR beta motif made up of under ten highly homologous amino acid variants.

What these receptors recognize is not known. Preparation of the library involved 5' RACE. Sequencing instrument: Illumina HiSeq 2500. Using fastp trimming at Q25 and MiXCR clonotype assembly, TCRdb reanalyzed the public sequencing data and kept in-frame beta chains. Merged by CDR3 protein, the rows form single entries marked with the most common genes and DNA. The sample table records 350,000 or so distinct CDR3 sequences; roughly 8% of these occur just once. Approximately 15% of the sample belongs to the ten largest clones. Sequencing was carried out using blood, either unsorted or a sorted T cell fraction (not recorded which). The receptors shown here come from a male donor with ankylosing spondylitis.

The chain joins TRBV5-5 to TRBJ1-5, with TRBD1 identical over 11 bases. The CDR3 length is 15 residues. CDR1 and CDR2 (germline): SGHKS, YYEKEE (reference sequence). V trimming: 5 bases; J trimming: 2 bases; junction bases outside the gene matches: 3. In DNA, the CDR3 is TGTGCCAGCAGGAAGGGACAGGGGGGCAATCAGCCCCAGCATTTT. As protein: CASRKGQGGNQPQHF. The complete variable domain, with remaining parts taken from reference TRBV5-5 and TRBJ1-5, reads DAGVTQSPTHLIKTRGQQVTLRCSPISGHKSVSWYQQVLGQGPQFIFQYYEKEERGRGNFPDRFSARQFPNYSSELNVNALLLGDSALYLCASRKGQGGNQPQHFGDGTRLSIL.

The table lists this clonotype with a few counts. The chain joins TRBV5-1 to TRBJ1-2; 7 nucleotides align to TRBD1. Germline lookup yields CDR1 SGHRS and CDR2 YFSETQ. The CDR3 has 15 amino acids. V shed 4 bases and J 3 bases; nucleotides not matched to a gene: 9. The CDR3 sequence: CASSLSGQPYYGYTF. The CDR3 bases are TGCGCCAGCAGCCTCTCGGGACAGCCTTACTATGGCTACACCTTC.

This clonotype was observed at least ten times. The chain employs TRBV9 and TRBJ2-1, with TRBD2 as a possible D gene (5 bases). The germline V and J ends were trimmed by 2 bases and 1 base, with 13 bases remaining between them. The CDR3 loop spans 16 amino acids. Germline V lookup: CDR1 SGDLS, CDR2 YYNGEE. For the CDR3, the DNA is TGTGCCAGCAGCGTGACTGGTCGGGGATCCTACAATGAGCAGTTCTTC. This sequence encodes CASSVTGRGSYNEQFF.

This clonotype has only a few counts. J is TRBJ2-5 and V is TRBV3-1, with D possibly matching TRBD1 (5 bases). The CDR3 has 18 residues. Trimming took off 0 bases at V and 1 base at J, with 18 bases between the two ends. Per germline, CDR1 LGHDT and CDR2 YNNKEL (reference sequence). The CDR3 reads CASSQDNIPTGSQETQYF. The CDR3 coding sequence is TGTGCCAGCAGCCAAGATAACATTCCCACAGGAAGCCAAGAGACCCAGTACTTC.

V and J are TRBV10-3 and TRBJ2-7; D might be TRBD1 (5 bases). Looked up from germline, CDR1 is ENHRY and CDR2 is SYGVKD. The CDR3 loop spans 14 amino acids. Trimming shortened V by 4 bases and J by 5 bases, and 15 bases separated the two germline ends. This chain's CDR3 is CAISGAGNLDEQYF. CDR3 DNA sequence: TGTGCCATCAGTGGGGCAGGGAATCTAGACGAGCAGTACTTC.

In its sample, this clonotype was seen a few times. The chain recombines TRBV10-3 with TRBJ2-1, with 12 bases lining up with TRBD2. This CDR3 is built from 13 residues. The germline V gene has CDR1 ENHRY and CDR2 SYGVKD. J lost 14 bases, V lost 2 bases, and 4 bases had no gene match. CDR3: CAISEGLAGTEFF. CDR3 DNA sequence: TGTGCCATCAGTGAGGGACTAGCGGGAACGGAGTTCTTC.

This clonotype came up many times. The chain joins TRBV27 to TRBJ1-6; 8 bases are shared with TRBD1. V was pared by 5 bases and J by 7 bases, with 7 bases of the junction left unmatched. The germline V gene encodes CDR1 MNHEY and CDR2 SMNVEV (reference sequence). The CDR3 covers 15 residues. The CDR3 DNA follows: TGTGCCAGCAGTCGGTCGACAGGGGAGAATTCACCCCTCCACTTT. Translated, it gives CASSRSTGENSPLHF.

Ten or more counts support this clonotype. This chain joins TRBV29-1 and TRBJ2-6; 11 bases map to TRBD1. Germline V gene sequence: CDR1 SQVTM, CDR2 ANQGSEA. The CDR3 extends over 17 amino acids. J lost 1 base, V lost 5 bases, and 7 bases had no gene match. The CDR3 spells CSVLDRGQASGANVLTF. As DNA, the CDR3 is TGCAGCGTTTTGGACAGGGGGCAAGCGTCTGGGGCCAACGTCCTGACTTTC.

The chain is built from TRBV14 and TRBJ2-7, with TRBD2 matching 11 bases. The CDR3 sequence is 14 residues long. Germline values: CDR1 SGHDN, CDR2 FVKESK. V shed 0 bases and J 6 bases; nucleotides not matched to a gene: 1. The CDR3 sequence is CASSQEGTSGEQYF. CDR3 nucleotide sequence: TGTGCCAGCAGCCAAGAAGGGACTAGCGGCGAGCAGTACTTC.

This clonotype was recorded a few times. V is TRBV10-2 and J is TRBJ2-3; D uncertain. The CDR3 contains 12 residues. Trimming removed 10 bases from V and 0 bases from J, with 8 bases in between. Germline CDR1 and CDR2: WSHSY and SAAADI. CDR3 coding DNA: TGCGCCACCACTTCGAGCACAGATACGCAGTATTTT. Its protein product is CATTSSTDTQYF.

This clonotype was observed at least ten times. This chain uses TRBV11-2 with TRBJ1-1; 7 positions agree with TRBD1. J was trimmed by 1 base and V by 5 bases; bases with no gene match: 7. This CDR3 contains 15 residues. The germline V gene encodes CDR1 SGHAT and CDR2 FQNNGV. CDR3: CASSHTGTANTEAFF. Written as DNA, the CDR3 is TGTGCCAGCAGCCATACCGGGACAGCGAACACTGAAGCTTTCTTT.

The J gene is TRBJ2-1, the V gene TRBV7-8; TRBD2 might be the D (5 bases). The V end was cut by 5 bases, the J end by 6 bases, with 14 bases between. CDR3 length equals 14 residues. CDR1 and CDR2 from the germline V gene are SGHVS and FQNEAQ. The CDR3 DNA reads as TGTGCCAGCAGCCTAAGGGAGTATTTCAATGAGCAGTTCTTC. Translating it yields CASSLREYFNEQFF.

This clonotype occurred a few times. V is TRBV29-1 and J is TRBJ1-1; 12 bases line up with TRBD1. CDR1 SQVTM and CDR2 ANQGSEA come from the germline V gene. The trim removed 7 bases at V and 0 bases at J, leaving 6 bases unmatched. CDR3 size: 15 residues. CDR3 nucleotides: TGCAGCGCCCGGGACAGGGGGCTTGTGAACACTGAAGCTTTCTTT. Protein: CSARDRGLVNTEAFF.

A few counts support this clonotype. This rearrangement joins TRBV25-1 to TRBJ1-1; D gene uncertain. This CDR3 region has 14 residues. Germline V gene sequence: CDR1 MGHDK, CDR2 SYGVNS. V lost 6 bases and J 0 bases, leaving 11 bases between the germline ends. This CDR3 is CASRWFFMNTEAFF. In DNA form, the CDR3 reads TGTGCCAGCAGATGGTTCTTTATGAACACTGAAGCTTTCTTT.

Concerning this clonotype itself: A much bigger clone sits one base away, suggesting this may be a read error. This chain links TRBV9 with TRBJ2-7; 7 positions match TRBD2. This CDR3 is 14 amino acids long. CDR1 and CDR2 (germline): SGDLS, YYNGEE. CDR3 in DNA: TGTGACAGCAGCGTAGGCGGGAGCTCCTACGAGCAGTACTTC. Translating it yields CDSSVGGSSYEQYF. Supplemented by reference TRBV9 and TRBJ2-7, the full variable domain reads DSGVTQTPKHLITATGQRVTLRCSPRSGDLSVYWYQQSLDQGLQFLIQYYNGEERAKGNILERFSAQQFPDLHSELNLSSLELGDSALYFCDSSVGGSSYEQYFGPGTRLTVT.

DNA of the CDR3: TGTGCCAGCTGGGGGCGGGACAATTCACCCCTCCACTTT. The encoded protein is CASWGRDNSPLHF. This chain uses TRBV6-1 with TRBJ1-6; TRBD1 might be the D (6 bases). This CDR3 comprises 13 residues. Germline assignment: CDR1 MNHNS and CDR2 SASEGT. V shed 8 bases and J shed 7 bases, with 12 bases lying between them.

This clonotype was found a few times. The rearrangement links TRBV11-2 to TRBJ2-3, with TRBD2 matching over 7 bases. CDR1 and CDR2 (germline): SGHAT, FQNNGV. V lost 0 bases and J lost 0; bases outside the gene matches: 6. There are 17 residues in the CDR3. CDR3 sequence (DNA): TGTGCCAGCAGCTTAGACCGGACTAGGGCTAGCACAGATACGCAGTATTTT. Translation gives CASSLDRTRASTDTQYF.